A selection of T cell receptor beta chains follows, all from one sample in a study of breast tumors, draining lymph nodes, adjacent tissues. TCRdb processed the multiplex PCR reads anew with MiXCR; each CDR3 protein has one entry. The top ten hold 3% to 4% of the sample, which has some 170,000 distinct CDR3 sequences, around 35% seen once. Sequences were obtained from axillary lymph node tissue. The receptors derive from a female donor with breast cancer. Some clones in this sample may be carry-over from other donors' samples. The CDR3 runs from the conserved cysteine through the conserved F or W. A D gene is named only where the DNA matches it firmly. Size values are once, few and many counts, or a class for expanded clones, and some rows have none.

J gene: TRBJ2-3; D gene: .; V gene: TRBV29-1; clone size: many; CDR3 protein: CSVGGHGTDTQYF; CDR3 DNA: TGCAGCGTTGGGGGCCATGGCACAGATACGCAGTATTTT
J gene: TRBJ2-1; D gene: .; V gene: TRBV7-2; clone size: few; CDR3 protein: CASSLAINSYNEQFF; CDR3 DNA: TGTGCCAGCAGCTTAGCAATTAACTCCTACAATGAGCAGTTCTTC
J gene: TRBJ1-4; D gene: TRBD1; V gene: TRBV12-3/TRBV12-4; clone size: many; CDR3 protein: CASSRTGREKLFF; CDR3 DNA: TGTGCCAGCAGTAGGACAGGGAGGGAAAAACTGTTTTTT
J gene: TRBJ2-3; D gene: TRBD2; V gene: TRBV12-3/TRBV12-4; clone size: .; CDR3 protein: CASSSTSGWRDTQYF; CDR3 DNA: TGTGCCAGCAGTTCAACTAGCGGGTGGCGGGATACGCAGTATTTT
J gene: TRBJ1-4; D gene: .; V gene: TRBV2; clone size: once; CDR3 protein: CASSVGSGTLYEKLFF; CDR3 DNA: TGTGCCAGCAGTGTGGGGTCCGGGACGCTCTATGAAAAACTGTTTTTT
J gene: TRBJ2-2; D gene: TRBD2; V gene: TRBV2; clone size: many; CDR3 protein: CASSDQGLAGGPDTGELFF; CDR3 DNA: TGTGCCAGCAGTGACCAAGGACTAGCGGGAGGGCCGGACACCGGGGAGCTGTTTTTT
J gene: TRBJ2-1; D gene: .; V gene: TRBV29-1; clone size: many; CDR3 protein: CSVEGVAEYNEQFF; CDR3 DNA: TGCAGCGTTGAAGGGGTAGCCGAGTACAATGAGCAGTTCTTC
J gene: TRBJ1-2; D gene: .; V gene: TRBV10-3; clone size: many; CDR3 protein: CAISELNYGYTF; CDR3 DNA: TGTGCCATCAGTGAGCTTAACTATGGCTACACCTTC
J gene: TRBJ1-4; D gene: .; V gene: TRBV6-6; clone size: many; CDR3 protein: CASIPTSPATNEKLFF; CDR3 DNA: TGTGCCAGCATTCCGACCTCTCCCGCAACTAATGAAAAACTGTTTTTT
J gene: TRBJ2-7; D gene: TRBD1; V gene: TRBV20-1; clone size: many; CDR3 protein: CSARDRGPYEQYF; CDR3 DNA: TGCAGTGCCAGGGACAGGGGACCGTACGAGCAGTACTTC
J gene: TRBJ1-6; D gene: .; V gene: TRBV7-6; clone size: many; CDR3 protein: CASRAREAYNSPLHF; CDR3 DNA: TGTGCCAGCAGGGCCAGGGAGGCCTATAATTCACCCCTCCACTTT
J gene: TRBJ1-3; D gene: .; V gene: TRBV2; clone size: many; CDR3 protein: CASSDSGNTIYF; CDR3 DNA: TGTGCCAGCAGTGACTCTGGAAACACCATATATTTT
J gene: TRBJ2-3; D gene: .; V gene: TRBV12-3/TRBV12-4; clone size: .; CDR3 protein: CAGSFTDTQYF; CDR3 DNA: TGTGCCGGCAGCTTTACGGATACACAGTATTTT
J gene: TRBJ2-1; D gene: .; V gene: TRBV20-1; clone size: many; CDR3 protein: CSASGDSYNEQFF; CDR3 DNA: TGCAGTGCTAGCGGGGACTCCTACAATGAGCAGTTCTTC
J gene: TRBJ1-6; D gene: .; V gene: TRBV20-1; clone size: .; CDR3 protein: CGARKGFDSPLHF; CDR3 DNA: TGCGGTGCGCGGAAAGGTTTTGACTCACCCCTCCACTTT
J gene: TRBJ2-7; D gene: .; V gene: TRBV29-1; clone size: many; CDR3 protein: CSVGRGGSEQYF; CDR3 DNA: TGCAGCGTTGGGAGGGGGGGGTCCGAGCAGTACTTC
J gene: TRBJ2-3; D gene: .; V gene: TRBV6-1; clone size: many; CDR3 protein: CASSEAVMGTDTQYF; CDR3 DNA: TGTGCCAGCAGCGAAGCCGTAATGGGCACAGATACGCAGTATTTT
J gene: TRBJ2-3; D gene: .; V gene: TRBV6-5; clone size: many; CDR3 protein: CASSYSWTDTQYF; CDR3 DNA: TGTGCCAGCAGTTACTCCTGGACAGATACGCAGTATTTT
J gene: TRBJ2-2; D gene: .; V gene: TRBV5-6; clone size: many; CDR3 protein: CATSRGRGAGELFF; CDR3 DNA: TGTGCCACCAGCAGGGGCAGAGGCGCCGGGGAGCTGTTTTTT
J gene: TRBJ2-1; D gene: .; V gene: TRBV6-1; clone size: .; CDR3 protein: CASTPEGYSYDEQFF; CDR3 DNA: TGTGCCAGCACCCCCGAAGGTTACTCCTACGATGAGCAGTTCTTC
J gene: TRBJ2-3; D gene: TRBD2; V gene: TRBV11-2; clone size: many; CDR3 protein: CASSFGRGSDTQYF; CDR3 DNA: TGTGCCAGCAGCTTTGGGCGGGGGTCAGATACGCAGTATTTT
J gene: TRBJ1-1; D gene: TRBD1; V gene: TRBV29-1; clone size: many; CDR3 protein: CSVEPLQGTGTEAFF; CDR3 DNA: TGCAGCGTGGAACCCTTACAGGGGACGGGGACTGAAGCTTTCTTT
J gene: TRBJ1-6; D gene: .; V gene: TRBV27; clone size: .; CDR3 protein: CASSPFPGPSSYNSPLHF; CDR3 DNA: TGTGCCAGCAGTCCCTTTCCGGGCCCGAGCTCCTACAATTCACCCCTCCACTTT
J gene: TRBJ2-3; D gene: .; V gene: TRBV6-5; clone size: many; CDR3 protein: CASSHGGSTDTQYF; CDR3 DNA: TGTGCCAGCAGCCACGGGGGTAGCACAGATACGCAGTATTTT
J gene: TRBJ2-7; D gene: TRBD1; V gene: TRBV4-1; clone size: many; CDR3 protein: CASSRTGDTYEQYF; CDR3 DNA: TGCGCCAGCAGCCGGACAGGGGATACCTACGAGCAGTACTTC
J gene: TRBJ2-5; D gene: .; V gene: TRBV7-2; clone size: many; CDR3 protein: CASSQVGGRQETQYF; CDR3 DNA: TGTGCCAGCAGTCAAGTTGGGGGGCGGCAAGAGACCCAGTACTTC
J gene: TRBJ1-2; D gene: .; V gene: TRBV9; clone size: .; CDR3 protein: CASSPGLLSGYTF; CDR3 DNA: TGTGCCAGCAGCCCTGGACTGTTGAGTGGCTACACCTTC
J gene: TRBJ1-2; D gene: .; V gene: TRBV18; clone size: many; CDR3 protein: CASSPPNVNAAYGYTF; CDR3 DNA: TGTGCCAGCTCACCACCCAATGTCAACGCCGCCTATGGCTACACCTTC
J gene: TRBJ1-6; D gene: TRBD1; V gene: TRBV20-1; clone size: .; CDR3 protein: CSATRDRGSNQPLHF; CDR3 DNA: TGCAGTGCTACCCGGGACAGGGGTAGCAATCAGCCCCTCCACTTT
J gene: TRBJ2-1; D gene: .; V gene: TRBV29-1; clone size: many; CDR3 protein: CSATPGANEQFF; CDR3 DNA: TGCAGCGCCACCCCAGGGGCCAATGAGCAGTTCTTC
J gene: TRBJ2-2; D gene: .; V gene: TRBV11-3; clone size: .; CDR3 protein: CASSREGGTGELFF; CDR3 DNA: TGTGCCAGCAGCCGAGAGGGGGGGACCGGGGAGCTGTTTTTT
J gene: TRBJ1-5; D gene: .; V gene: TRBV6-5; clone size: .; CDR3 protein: CASSHGSIYSNQPQHF; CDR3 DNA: TGTGCCAGCAGTCACGGTTCAATTTATAGCAATCAGCCCCAGCATTTT
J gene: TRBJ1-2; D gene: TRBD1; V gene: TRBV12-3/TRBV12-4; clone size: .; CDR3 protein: CASTSRDRGSLGYGYTF; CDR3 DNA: TGTGCCAGCACAAGCCGGGACAGGGGATCTCTCGGCTATGGCTACACCTTC
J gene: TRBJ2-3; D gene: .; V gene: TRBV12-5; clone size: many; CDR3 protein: CASGSTQENTQYF; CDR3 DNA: TGTGCTAGTGGTTCGACCCAGGAGAATACGCAGTATTTT
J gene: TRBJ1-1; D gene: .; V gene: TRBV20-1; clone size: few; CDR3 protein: CSARDARAGTEAFF; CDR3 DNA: TGCAGTGCTAGAGATGCGAGGGCGGGAACTGAAGCTTTCTTT
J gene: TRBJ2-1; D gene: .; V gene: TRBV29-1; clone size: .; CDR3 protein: CSGSGTRNEQFF; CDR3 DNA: TGCAGCGGCTCCGGGACACGCAATGAGCAGTTCTTC
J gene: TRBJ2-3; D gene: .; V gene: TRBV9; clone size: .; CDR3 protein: CASSVAASPGTDTQYF; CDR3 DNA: TGTGCCAGCAGCGTAGCAGCTAGCCCAGGCACAGATACGCAGTATTTT
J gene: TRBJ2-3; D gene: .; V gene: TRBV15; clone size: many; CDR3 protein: CATSRGGPSDTQYF; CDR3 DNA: TGTGCCACCAGCAGAGGAGGCCCGTCAGATACGCAGTATTTT
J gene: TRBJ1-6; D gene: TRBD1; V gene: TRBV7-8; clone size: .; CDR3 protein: CASSLRQGDNSPPHF; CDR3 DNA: TGTGCCAGCAGCCTTCGACAGGGAGATAATTCACCCCCCCACTTT
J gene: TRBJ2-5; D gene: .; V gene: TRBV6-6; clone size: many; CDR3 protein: CASSYYEGRPQYF; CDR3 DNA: TGTGCCAGCAGTTACTACGAGGGGCGGCCCCAGTACTTC